This T cell receptor beta chain appears in the sequencing data of a study of early T cells in non-severe SARS-CoV-2 infection. Study overall: The chains were unpaired, and the sequenced material was bulk RNA from unsorted whole blood. General observations from the study: The VDJdb matching leaned toward anti-spike CD8 responses and overlooked private and CD4 specificities.

This clonotype has just a few counts. Its matching antigen is unknown. The protocol attached unique molecular identifiers to individual cDNA molecules. Using its own MiXCR run on the 5' RACE reads, TCRdb lists one record per CDR3 protein. The sample consists of tens of thousands of distinct CDR3 sequences, 16% of them appearing once. Germline V CDR1 and CDR2: LGHNA, YSLEER. The V end was cut by 5 bases, the J end by 4 bases, with 15 bases between. The CDR3 is made up of 14 amino acids. The clonotype comes from an adult who was a healthcare worker with PCR-confirmed SARS-CoV-2 infection or an uninfected control (not recorded which). The V and J genes are TRBV4-3 and TRBJ2-7; D tentatively fits TRBD1 or TRBD2 (5 bases each). The sample here was whole blood, taken at baseline. The CDR3 loop is CASSVWDGGYEQYF. The CDR3 DNA reads as TGCGCCAGCAGCGTCTGGGACGGAGGATACGAGCAGTACTTC.